Here is one TCR beta chain with its context. Its antigen is unknown. PCR was performed using 60 Vbeta and 13 Jbeta primers. Sequencing was performed with immunoSEQ multiplex PCR; in TCRdb, only in-frame clones are kept and a portion is missing. The clone table shows more than 100,000 clones, with the ten largest holding roughly 1.6%. Germline V lookup: CDR1 SGHRS, CDR2 YFSETQ. J gave up 6 bases and V 4 bases, and 5 bases lay outside the gene matches. CDR3 length: 16 residues. This entry belongs to a study of cytomegalovirus exposure and HLA in healthy donors. Study-level results: The authors enumerated some 160 TCR beta chains as linked to cytomegalovirus. The authors reported that TCR beta sequences could predict HLA-A and HLA-B alleles. These predictions were accurate for most subjects in the first cohort.

The TCR comes from a middle-aged woman in good health and CMV-seronegative. The genes are TRBV5-1 and TRBJ2-1, with 15 bases that match TRBD2. Input material: PBMCs. The CDR3 DNA follows: TGCGCCAGCAGCGCCGGACTAGCGGGGGGGAGCAATGAGCAGTTCTTC. Translating it yields CASSAGLAGGSNEQFF.